Detailed here is one T cell receptor (beta chain). V was clipped by 5 bases and J by 4 bases; unmatched bases: 6. The CDR3 runs 14 residues. Germline CDR1 SGHRS, CDR2 YFSETQ. Only in-frame clones appear in the TCRdb table, and some are missing; sequencing was by immunoSEQ multiplex PCR. The sample shows 55,000 to 95,000 clones, 70% to 85% of them seen only once. This entry is derived from a study of blood T cell repertoires in COVID-19. This chain joins TRBV5-1 and TRBJ1-5, with 7 positions matching TRBD1. Sequenced material: peripheral blood. The origin of this receptor is a woman aged 60-75 years with acute or convalescent COVID-19. CDR3 sequence (DNA): TGCGCCAGCAGACCGGACAGGACAAATCAGCCCCAGCATTTT. As protein: CASRPDRTNQPQHF. The complete variable domain, with remaining parts taken from reference TRBV5-1 and TRBJ1-5, reads KAGVTQTPRYLIKTRGQQVTLSCSPISGHRSVSWYQQTPGQGLQFLFEYFSETQRNKGNFPGRFSGRQFSNSRSEMNVSTLELGDSALYLCASRPDRTNQPQHFGDGTRLSIL.